What follows describes a single T cell receptor beta chain. Its specificity is not known. The survey-level immunoSEQ assay was used. The protocol was immunoSEQ multiplex PCR, while the TCRdb copy is restricted to in-frame clones and leaves out a portion. Seen here are tens of thousands of clones, roughly 80% observed once, and the top ten hold around 4%. The data are from a study of STAT5B mutations in CD4+ large granular lymphocyte leukemia. General observations from the study: TRBV06-family usage was enriched in top patient clones (8/27) versus controls (2/35). Patient CD4-sorted repertoires stayed more clonal than healthy ones after leukemic-clone removal. Data were not HLA-matched across samples.

Germline V lookup: CDR1 MNHNS, CDR2 SASEGT. Trimming removed 5 bases at V and 4 bases at J, with 10 bases between. This CDR3 has 13 residues. The material sequenced was CD4+ T cells from blood buffy coats. This TCR derives from a human donor in good health. This chain uses TRBV6-1 with TRBJ2-3, with unresolved D. The chain's CDR3 is CASSSRHADTQYF. CDR3 sequence (DNA): TGTGCCAGCAGTTCTCGACACGCAGATACGCAGTATTTT.